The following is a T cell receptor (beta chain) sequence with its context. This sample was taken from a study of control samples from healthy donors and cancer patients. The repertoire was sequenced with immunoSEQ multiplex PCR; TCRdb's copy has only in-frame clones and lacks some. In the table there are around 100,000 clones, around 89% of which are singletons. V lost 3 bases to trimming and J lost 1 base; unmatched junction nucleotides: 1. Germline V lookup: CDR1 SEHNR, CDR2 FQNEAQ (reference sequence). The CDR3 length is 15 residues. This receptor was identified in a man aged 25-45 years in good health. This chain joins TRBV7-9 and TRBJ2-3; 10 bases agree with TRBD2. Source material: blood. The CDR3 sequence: CASSFSGGRTDTQYF. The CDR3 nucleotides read TGTGCCAGCAGCTTTAGCGGGGGGCGCACAGATACGCAGTATTTT.